The 10 T cell receptor beta chains below all came from one sample that was sequenced in a study of blood T cell repertoires in COVID-19. Method: immunoSEQ multiplex PCR; TCRdb's copy keeps in-frame clones and lacks some. Among 190,000 or so clones listed, about 85% were seen once. The specimen was peripheral blood. These receptors all stem from a woman at least 80 years old with acute or convalescent COVID-19.

The chain has TRBV6-5 and TRBJ1-1; D remains ambiguous. The CDR3 is made up of 13 amino acids. V was trimmed by 2 bases and J by 0 bases, leaving 4 bases between them. Germline V gene lookup returns CDR1 MNHEY and CDR2 SVGAGI. The CDR3 loop reads CASSYRVNTEAFF. As DNA, the CDR3 is TGTGCCAGCAGTTACCGTGTGAACACTGAAGCTTTCTTT.

Only a few counts were recorded for this clone. The chain joins TRBV29-1 to TRBJ2-7, with 7 bases fitting TRBD1. The CDR3 length is 12 residues. CDR1 is SQVTM and CDR2 is ANQGSEA in the germline V gene. V gave up 6 bases and J gave up 5 bases; unmatched junction bases: 7. CDR3 coding DNA: TGCAGCGTCGACCGGACAGGAAACGAGCAGTACTTC. It codes for CSVDRTGNEQYF.

The V and J genes are TRBV10-3 and TRBJ1-4, with no clear D. CDR3 length equals 14 residues. Per germline, CDR1 ENHRY and CDR2 SYGVKD. V lost 2 bases to trimming and J lost 1 base, with 5 bases between them. CDR3 residues: CAISEGRTNEKLFF. As DNA, the CDR3 is TGTGCCATCAGTGAGGGGAGAACTAATGAAAAACTGTTTTTT.

This clone came up a few times. The chain carries TRBV12-5 and TRBJ1-5, with 8 nucleotides matching TRBD1. Germline assignment: CDR1 LGHNT and CDR2 FRNRAP. Unmatched junction bases numbered 4, after V lost 8 bases and J lost 7 bases. The length of the CDR3 is 12 residues. CDR3 loop: CASQGAGQPQHF. The DNA of the CDR3 is TGTGCTAGTCAGGGGGCCGGGCAGCCCCAGCATTTT.

This rearrangement joins TRBV10-3 to TRBJ2-7; D call uncertain. CDR1 and CDR2 (germline): ENHRY, SYGVKD. The CDR3 covers 13 residues. Trimming removed 3 bases from V and 3 bases from J, with 9 bases in between. CDR3 amino acids: CAISDEAVYEQYF. CDR3 nucleotide sequence: TGTGCCATCAGTGATGAGGCAGTCTACGAGCAGTACTTC.

The chain couples TRBV19 to TRBJ2-5; D is unresolved. CDR1 and CDR2 (germline): LNHDA, SQIVND (reference sequence). The length of the CDR3 is 12 residues. V lost 1 base, J lost 5 bases, and 5 bases lay in between. CDR3 amino acids: CASSIGAETQYF. The CDR3 nucleotides are TGTGCCAGTAGTATAGGTGCGGAGACCCAGTACTTC.

The chain is built from TRBV5-1 and TRBJ1-5; no clear D. The CDR3 is 14 residues long. Looked up from germline, CDR1 is SGHRS and CDR2 is YFSETQ. The V gene lost 2 bases and the J gene lost 3 bases, with 9 bases spanning the gap. CDR3 nucleotides: TGCGCCAGCAGCTTCGACGGGGACAATCAGCCCCAGCATTTT. It yields the protein CASSFDGDNQPQHF. The complete variable domain, with remaining parts taken from reference TRBV5-1 and TRBJ1-5, reads KAGVTQTPRYLIKTRGQQVTLSCSPISGHRSVSWYQQTPGQGLQFLFEYFSETQRNKGNFPGRFSGRQFSNSRSEMNVSTLELGDSALYLCASSFDGDNQPQHFGDGTRLSIL.

The table lists this clone with a count of one. V usage is TRBV2 and J usage is TRBJ2-7; D not certain. Germline values: CDR1 SNHLY, CDR2 FYNNEI. This CDR3 spans 13 amino acids. V lost 1 base and J 1 base, leaving 5 bases between the germline ends. CDR3 residues: CASSEVVSYEQYF. The CDR3 bases are TGTGCCAGCAGTGAAGTCGTATCCTACGAGCAGTACTTC.

The genes are TRBV6-7 and TRBJ1-4; D ambiguous. TRBV6-7 is an ORF, and what it does is uncertain. This CDR3 contains 12 residues. V gave up 2 bases and J gave up 7 bases, with 5 bases separating them. The CDR3 DNA follows: TGTGCCAGCAGTTACCCGTTTGAAAAACTGTTTTTT. Translated, it gives CASSYPFEKLFF.

This clone was counted a single time. The V call is TRBV12-3 or TRBV12-4, the J call TRBJ1-1, with a tentative D call TRBD1 (6 bases). The V gene lost 6 bases and the J gene lost 11 bases, with 16 bases spanning the gap. The CDR3 is made up of 12 amino acids. CDR3 nucleotides: TGTGCCAGCAGCCACTCCGGGACATGGGCTTTCTTT. It is translated as CASSHSGTWAFF.